A single sample is the source of the 24 T cell receptor beta chains below, sequenced in a study of tumor-infiltrating lymphocytes in primary liver carcinoma. RNA and DNA were co-extracted from roughly 20-30 mg of unsorted bulk tissue. TCR beta cDNA came from about 0.45 ug total RNA, primed with a constant-region primer. Sequencing libraries for TCR beta derived from three nested multiplex PCR rounds that used slightly modified ARM-PCR. Researchers ran the first two PCR rounds for ten to eleven cycles each with TRBV1-TRBV30 forward primers and a C-beta reverse primer. TCRdb re-called the multiplex PCR reads through MiXCR, storing one row per CDR3 protein. The table has roughly 80,000 distinct CDR3 sequences, roughly 69% seen once. Sequences were obtained from tumor-adjacent normal liver tissue. These receptors were taken from a man aged 35 to 55 with primary liver carcinoma and hepatitis B virus infection.

To note about this clonotype: Lacking the conserved final phenylalanine or tryptophan, this CDR3 likely reflects a read error. The chain is built from TRBV11-2 and TRBJ2-7; TRBD1 matches 8 bases. With 8 bases clipped from V and 0 bases from J, the junction kept 9 bases outside the gene matches. This CDR3 has 15 amino acids. CDR1 is SGHAT, CDR2 FQNNGV, per germline. CDR3 sequence reads: CASGSSTGGSYEQYL. CDR3 bases: TGTGCCAGCGGCTCTAGCACAGGGGGCTCCTACGAGCAGTACTTA.

This chain joins TRBV29-1 and TRBJ1-1, with D unresolved. The CDR3 loop spans 10 amino acids. The germline V gene encodes CDR1 SQVTM and CDR2 ANQGSEA. The V end was cut by 6 bases, the J end by 7 bases, with 9 bases between. CDR3 loop: CSVIVNEAFF. CDR3 nucleotide sequence: TGCAGCGTAATTGTGAATGAAGCTTTCTTT. The variable domain in full, completed from reference TRBV29-1 and TRBJ1-1, reads SAVISQKPSRDICQRGTSLTIQCQVDSQVTMMFWYRQQPGQSLTLIATANQGSEATYESGFVIDKFPISRPNLTFSTLTVSNMSPEDSSIYLCSVIVNEAFFGQGTRLTVV.

On this clonotype: Just one base apart from a much larger clone, this may be a read error. CDR3 residues: CSVSGTGVSGTQYF. As DNA, the CDR3 is TGCAGCGTTTCCGGGACAGGGGTGTCAGGTACGCAGTATTTT. This chain joins TRBV29-1 and TRBJ2-3, with 10 bases that match TRBD1. After removal of 5 bases from V and 8 bases from J, the junction contained 10 bases not matched to a gene. The CDR3 spans 14 residues. From germline, CDR1 is SQVTM and CDR2 ANQGSEA.

Concerning this clonotype itself: A much larger clonotype is one base distant, so this may be a read error. This chain joins TRBV28 and TRBJ1-5; TRBD1 might be the D (5 bases). V gave up 10 bases and J gave up 5 bases, with 15 bases separating them. Germline V gene sequence: CDR1 MDHEN, CDR2 SYDVKM. The CDR3 consists of 13 residues. The CDR3 loop is CATDQGLHQPQHF. CDR3 sequence (DNA): TGTGCCACAGATCAGGGTCTTCATCAGCCCCAGCATTTT.

In this sample, this clonotype turned up many times. This chain connects TRBV28 to TRBJ2-7; 9 bases align to TRBD2. The CDR3 is 14 residues long. In germline, CDR1 is MDHEN, CDR2 SYDVKM. V lost 5 bases to trimming and J lost 2 bases; unmatched junction nucleotides: 4. CDR3 nucleotide sequence: TGTGCCAGCAGTCAAGCGGGAGGCCCCTACGAGCAGTACTTC. Translated, it gives CASSQAGGPYEQYF.

About this clonotype: At one end the junction does not follow the germline gene, possibly because of a read error. The chain has TRBV12-3 or TRBV12-4 and TRBJ2-5; D is undetermined. There are 14 residues in the CDR3. The CDR3 DNA reads as TGTGCCAGCAGTAACCCAATGTACCAAGAGACACAGTACTTC. It specifies CASSNPMYQETQYF.

This clonotype was seen only once. J is TRBJ2-1 and V is TRBV21-1; TRBD2, the D gene given by the table, was not confirmed from the DNA. TRBV21-1 is shown as a pseudogene. The CDR3 is made up of 19 amino acids. The CDR3 loop reads CASSLDGALPRSSYNEQFF. The DNA for the CDR3 is TGTGCCAGCAGCCTTGATGGGGCACTCCCCCGAAGCTCCTACAATGAGCAGTTCTTC.

A single count supports this clonotype. The missing conserved phenylalanine or tryptophan at the end of this CDR3 makes a read error likely. It is unclear where the CDR3 begins or ends on the DNA, so no DNA is shown, and the CDR3 is as TCRdb lists it. The chain recombines TRBV10-3 with TRBJ2-7; the table's D call of TRBD1 was not tested on the DNA. The CDR3 totals 12 residues, both ends included. The V gene's germline CDR1 is ENHRY and CDR2 SYGVKD. The chain's CDR3 is CVISEAGQERYL.

Note on this clonotype: A read error may account for a junction end that differs from germline. This sequence joins TRBV29-1 and TRBJ2-1; a weak D match, TRBD2 (5 bases). Germline loops: CDR1 SQVTM, CDR2 ANQGSEA. The CDR3 has 15 residues. The CDR3 loop is CSVEDGRSFFNEQLF. The CDR3 region has the DNA TGTAGCGTTGAGGACGGGCGGTCTTTTTTCAATGAGCAGCTCTTC.

This rearrangement joins TRBV7-2 to TRBJ2-3, with D possibly being TRBD1 or TRBD2 (7 bases each). The germline V and J ends were trimmed by 5 bases and 0 bases, with 15 bases remaining between them. The germline CDR1 and CDR2 sequences are SGHTA and FQGNSA. The length of the CDR3 is 16 residues. For the CDR3, the DNA is TGTGCCAGCAGCCCACGACAGGGAGGGAGCACAGATACGCAGTATTTT. Its protein is CASSPRQGGSTDTQYF. The whole variable domain, filled in from reference TRBV7-2 and TRBJ2-3, reads GAGVSQSPSNKVTEKGKDVELRCDPISGHTALYWYRQSLGQGLEFLIYFQGNSAPDKSGLPSDRFSAERTGGSVSTLTIQRTQQEDSAVYLCASSPRQGGSTDTQYFGPGTRLTVL.

In the case of this clonotype: The germline gene is not matched at one end of the junction; a read error may be the cause. This sequence joins TRBV5-4 and TRBJ1-1, with D hard to call. Germline V gene lookup returns CDR1 SGHNT and CDR2 YYREEE (reference sequence). This CDR3 is 15 amino acids long. CDR3 sequence: CASSQPGSMNTETFF. In DNA, the CDR3 is TGTGCCAGCAGCCAACCGGGCAGTATGAACACTGAAACTTTCTTT.

This clonotype is a singleton in its sample. This chain uses TRBV5-1 with TRBJ2-5; 8 nucleotides agree with TRBD1. CDR1 and CDR2 from the germline V gene are SGHRS and YFSETQ. This CDR3 is 16 amino acids long. V shed 2 bases and J 8 bases; nucleotides not matched to a gene: 14. DNA for the CDR3: TGCGCCAGCAGCTTCGGGGGACAGGATGGTAGAGACACCCAGTACTTC. It yields the protein CASSFGGQDGRDTQYF.

This clonotype appeared a single time. V gene TRBV20-1 combines with J gene TRBJ1-6, with no clear D. V was clipped by 3 bases and J by 13 bases, with 7 bases between them. This CDR3 is built from 10 residues. CDR1 is DFQATT, CDR2 SNEGSKA, per germline (reference sequence). The CDR3 coding sequence is TGCAGTGCTAGCCGAGGGCCCCTCCACTTT. The encoded protein is CSASRGPLHF.

CDR3 amino acids: CASRRDKGHRETQYF. As DNA, the CDR3 is TGTGCCAGCAGGAGGGACAAGGGGCACAGAGAGACCCAGTACTTC. The chain recombines TRBV6-1 with TRBJ2-5, with D maybe TRBD1 (6 bases). The CDR3 has 15 amino acids. Germline V lookup: CDR1 MNHNS, CDR2 SASEGT. Trimming removed 6 bases at V and 4 bases at J, with 18 bases between.

This clonotype was found a few times. At one of its ends the junction is not consistent with the germline gene, which may arise from a read error. The rearrangement joins TRBV28 to TRBJ1-3; no firm D call. The CDR3 sequence is 12 residues long. Germline V gene lookup returns CDR1 MDHEN and CDR2 SYDVKM. The CDR3 reads CASYVSGNIIYF. CDR3 DNA: TGTGCCAGCTACGTCTCTGGAAACATCATATATTTT.

This clonotype was seen once. The V call is TRBV29-1, the J call TRBJ2-7; the match to TRBD1 covers 7 bases. Looked up from germline, CDR1 is SQVTM and CDR2 is ANQGSEA. V trimming: 6 bases; J trimming: 0 bases; junction bases outside the gene matches: 8. This CDR3 spans 14 amino acids. The CDR3 loop reads CSVAGTEGSYEQYF. The CDR3 DNA follows: TGCAGCGTGGCCGGGACAGAAGGCTCCTACGAGCAGTACTTC.

There are many counts of this clonotype. CDR3 sequence (DNA): TGTGCCAGCAGTTACTCGTCGATCGGGGAGCTGTTTTTT. Translation gives CASSYSSIGELFF. This rearrangement joins TRBV6-5 to TRBJ2-2, with D hard to call. The germline V gene encodes CDR1 MNHEY and CDR2 SVGAGI. V lost 0 bases and J lost 7, with 6 bases in between. The CDR3 totals 13 residues.

Points on this clonotype: A junction end diverges from the germline sequence, so it may reflect a read error. The chain employs TRBV19 and TRBJ1-5; 9 bases align to TRBD1. There are 18 residues in the CDR3. The germline gives CDR1 LNHDA, CDR2 SQIVND (reference sequence). As DNA, the CDR3 is TGTGCCAGTAGTTCAACAGACAGGGGGATCGATAGCAATCAGTCCCAGCATTTT. Translation gives CASSSTDRGIDSNQSQHF.

About this clonotype: The junction does not match germline at one end; this may be a read error. The chain has TRBV10-3 and TRBJ2-7; the D gene is possibly TRBD2 (5 bases). Looked up from germline, CDR1 is ENHRY and CDR2 is SYGVKD. The CDR3 runs to 13 residues. CDR3: CAISGPGKQERYF. In DNA form, the CDR3 reads TGTGCCATCAGTGGGCCGGGGAAGCAGGAGCGGTACTTC.

The chain is built from TRBV4-3 and TRBJ2-6, with D possibly matching TRBD1 (6 bases). Germline V gene data show CDR1 as LGHNA and CDR2 as YSLEER. CDR3 length: 16 residues. V was clipped by 0 bases and J by 18 bases, with 24 bases between them. The CDR3 bases are TGCGCCAGCAGCCAAGATGGGGGCTCTGGGGCCAACTTCCAGACTTTC. It is translated as CASSQDGGSGANFQTF.

The CDR3 DNA reads TGTACTACGCGGGACGCCAACAATGAGCAGTTCTTC. Its translation is CTTRDANNEQFF. This chain joins TRBV10-3 and TRBJ2-1; D may be TRBD2 (6 bases). Germline lookup yields CDR1 ENHRY and CDR2 SYGVKD. This CDR3 has 12 amino acids.

Regarding this clonotype: This may come from a read error, since a much larger clone is one base off. This chain uses TRBV12-3 or TRBV12-4 with TRBJ2-5; D is perhaps TRBD2 (5 bases). There are 13 residues in the CDR3. The chain's CDR3 is CASSLIVGETHYF. The CDR3 nucleotides read TGTGCCAGCAGTTTAATAGTGGGAGAGACCCATTACTTC.

Of note for this clonotype: One junction end does not reproduce the germline sequence, and a read error may be involved. The rearrangement links TRBV11-3 to TRBJ1-2; D not resolved. CDR1 and CDR2 from the germline V gene are SGHNT and YENEEA. The CDR3 contains 15 residues. The CDR3 DNA reads TGCGCCAGCAGCCCTGTGATAAAAATAAATTATGGCTACGCCTTC. Protein sequence: CASSPVIKINYGYAF.

Notes on this clonotype: A read error may account for a junction end that differs from germline. The J gene is TRBJ2-3, the V gene TRBV11-2, with D perhaps TRBD1 (5 bases). The CDR3 totals 14 residues. CDR1 and CDR2 from the germline V gene are SGHAT and FQNNGV. The chain's CDR3 is CASSLHSSTGTQYF. CDR3 nucleotides: TGTGCCAGCAGCTTACATTCTAGTACAGGTACGCAGTATTTT.